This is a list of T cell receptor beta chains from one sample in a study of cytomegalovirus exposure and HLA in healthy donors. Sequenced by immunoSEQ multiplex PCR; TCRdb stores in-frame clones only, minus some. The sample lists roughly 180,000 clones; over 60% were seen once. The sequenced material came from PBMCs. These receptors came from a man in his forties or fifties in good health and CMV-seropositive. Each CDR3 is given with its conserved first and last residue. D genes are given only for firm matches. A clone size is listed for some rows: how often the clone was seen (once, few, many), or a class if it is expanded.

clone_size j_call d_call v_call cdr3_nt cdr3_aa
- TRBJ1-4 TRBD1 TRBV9 TGTGCCAGCAGCGCCGGGACAGGGAGAACTAATGAAAAACTGTTTTTT CASSAGTGRTNEKLFF
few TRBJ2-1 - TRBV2 TGTGCCAGCACAGGGGGGAGGTACAATGAGCAGTTCTTC CASTGGRYNEQFF
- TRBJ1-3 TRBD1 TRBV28 TGTGCCAGCAGTTCCGGACAGGGCGGTACGAGAAACACCATATATTTT CASSSGQGGTRNTIYF
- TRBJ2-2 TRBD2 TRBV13 TGTGCCAGCAGCTCGAACTTAGCGGGGGTGAACACCGGGGAGCTGTTTTTT CASSSNLAGVNTGELFF
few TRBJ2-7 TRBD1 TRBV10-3 TGTGCCATCAGTGGCCCCGGGACAGGGGCTGAGGAGCAGTACTTC CAISGPGTGAEEQYF
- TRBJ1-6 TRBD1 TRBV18 TGTGCCAGCTCACCGACAGGGTGGGAATCACCCCTCCACTTT CASSPTGWESPLHF
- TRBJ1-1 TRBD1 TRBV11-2 TGTGCCAGCAGCTCGTTGCCGACAGGGCCATATGGGGGTGAAGCTTTCTTT CASSSLPTGPYGGEAFF
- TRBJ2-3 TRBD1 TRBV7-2 TGTGCCAGCAGCCTAGGGACAGGGCGAGCAGATACGCAGTATTTT CASSLGTGRADTQYF
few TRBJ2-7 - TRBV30 TGTGCCTGGAGTCAGGACAGCTCCTACGAGCAGTACTTC CAWSQDSSYEQYF
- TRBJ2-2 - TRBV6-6 TGTGCCAGCAGTTACCCGGGGGGCCCTAACACCGGGGAGCTGTTTTTT CASSYPGGPNTGELFF
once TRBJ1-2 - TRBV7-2 TGTGCCAGCAGCCCAGGGAATGGCTACACCTTC CASSPGNGYTF
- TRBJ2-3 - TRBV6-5 TGTGCCAGCAGTTACTCGGGGGGGCAGACAGATACGCAGTATTTT CASSYSGGQTDTQYF
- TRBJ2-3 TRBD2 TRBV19 TGTGCCAGTAGTATAGCGAGCGGGGGGAGCACAGATACGCAGTATTTT CASSIASGGSTDTQYF
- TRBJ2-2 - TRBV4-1 TGCGCCAGCAGCCGCCAATTTAACAGGGCCGGGGAGCTGTTTTTT CASSRQFNRAGELFF
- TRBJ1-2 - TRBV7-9 TGTGCCAGCAGCCCAGCGGACCACTATGGCTACACCTTC CASSPADHYGYTF
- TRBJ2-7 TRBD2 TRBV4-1 TGCGCCAGCAGCCGACTAGCGGGGGGCGGCGCCTACGAGCAGTACTTC CASSRLAGGGAYEQYF
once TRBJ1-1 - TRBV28 TGTGCCAGCAGTTTTATCCGAGATGCGACTGAAGCTTTCTTT CASSFIRDATEAFF
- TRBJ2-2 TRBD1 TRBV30 TGTGCCTGGAGTGTCCAGGGGGCTTACACCGGGGAGCTGTTTTTT CAWSVQGAYTGELFF
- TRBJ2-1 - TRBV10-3 TGTGCCATCAGTGAGTCGCAAACAGGGCCCAGGGAGCAGTTCTTC CAISESQTGPREQFF
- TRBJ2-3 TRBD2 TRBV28 TGTGCCAGCAGCCCGGGGGGGCGGGATACGCAGTATTTT CASSPGGRDTQYF
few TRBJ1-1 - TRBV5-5 TGTGCCAGCAGCCTAGGAGGACAGACCACTGAAGCTTTCTTT CASSLGGQTTEAFF
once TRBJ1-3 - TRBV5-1 TGCGCCAGCAGCTTCAGGGTCTACTCTGGAAACACCATATATTTT CASSFRVYSGNTIYF
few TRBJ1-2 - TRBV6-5 TGTGCCAGCAGTTACTCTTATAACTATGGCTACACCTTC CASSYSYNYGYTF
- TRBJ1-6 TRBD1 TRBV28 TGTGCCAGCAGTTACCCCGGGACAGGGAACTCACCCCTCCACTTT CASSYPGTGNSPLHF
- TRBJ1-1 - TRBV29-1 TGCAGCGTTAACCCTCGACAGAGTACGAACACTGAAGCTTTCTTT CSVNPRQSTNTEAFF
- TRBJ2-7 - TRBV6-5 TGTGCCAGCAGTTACTCGGGAGTCTCCTACGAGCAGTACTTC CASSYSGVSYEQYF
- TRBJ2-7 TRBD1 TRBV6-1 TGTGCCAGCAGTGAACGGACAGGGTACTTCTACGAGCAGTACTTC CASSERTGYFYEQYF